Below are 18 T cell receptor beta chains sequenced from a single sample in a study of response to subunit inactivated influenza vaccine. MiXCR was run by TCRdb on the RT-PCR reads, yielding one entry per CDR3 protein. The top ten clones hold around 9.9% of a sample with about 780,000 distinct CDR3 sequences, under 20% of them seen once. Sequences were derived from PBMCs from blood, sampled roughly 5 days after vaccination. The receptors were sampled from a man aged 50-60 years who received an inactivated influenza vaccine.

This sequence joins TRBV10-3 and TRBJ2-5; D uncertain. Germline V lookup: CDR1 ENHRY, CDR2 SYGVKD. CDR3 length: 13 amino acids. V lost 7 bases and J 1 base, leaving 10 bases between the germline ends. CDR3 nucleotides: TGTGCCATCACCGACTGGAGCCAAGAGACCCAGTACTTC. As protein: CAITDWSQETQYF.

The chain employs TRBV6-2 or TRBV6-3 and TRBJ2-7; 11 bases agree with TRBD2. The trim removed 6 bases at V and 6 bases at J, leaving 7 bases unmatched. CDR3 length: 14 amino acids. Germline V gives CDR1 MNHEY, CDR2 SVGEGT. The CDR3 here is CASRTSGAPLEQYF. In DNA form, the CDR3 reads TGTGCCAGCAGGACTAGCGGGGCCCCCCTCGAGCAGTACTTC.

This clonotype was detected only a few times. V gene TRBV12-3 or TRBV12-4 combines with J gene TRBJ2-2; D is possibly TRBD1 (6 bases). The CDR3 sequence is 13 residues long. V lost 6 bases, J lost 4 bases, and 9 bases lay in between. CDR3 DNA: TGTGCCAGCAGGGGGGCCGTCACCGGGGAGCTGTTTTTT. Protein sequence: CASRGAVTGELFF.

This chain joins TRBV7-8 and TRBJ1-5, with D possibly matching TRBD1 (6 bases). The V gene's germline CDR1 is SGHVS and CDR2 FQNEAQ. V lost 2 bases to trimming and J lost 0 bases, with 11 bases between them. The CDR3 consists of 16 residues. In nucleotides, the CDR3 is TGTGCCAGCAGCTTATCACAGGGATATAGCAATCAGCCCCAGCATTTT. This translates into CASSLSQGYSNQPQHF.

Only a few counts were recorded for this clonotype. V gene TRBV12-3 or TRBV12-4 combines with J gene TRBJ2-1; 8 bases are shared with TRBD1. The CDR3 spans 17 residues. V shed 4 bases and J 1 base; nucleotides not matched to a gene: 9. The CDR3 sequence is CASSSPSGTGSYNEQFF. In DNA form, the CDR3 reads TGTGCCAGCAGTTCACCCTCCGGGACAGGTTCCTACAATGAGCAGTTCTTC.

V and J are TRBV18 and TRBJ2-2; TRBD1 matches 7 bases. Germline V lookup: CDR1 KGHSH, CDR2 LQKENI. Trimming removed 1 base from V and 5 bases from J; junction bases left unmatched: 4. This CDR3 has 15 amino acids. DNA for the CDR3: TGTGCCAGCTCACCACTCGACAGGGAAACCGGGGAGCTGTTTTTT. Translation gives CASSPLDRETGELFF.

The sample holds many counts of this clonotype. The V call is TRBV25-1, the J call TRBJ2-7, with D possibly TRBD2 on 5 matching bases. Germline values: CDR1 MGHDK, CDR2 SYGVNS. This CDR3 has 11 amino acids. V dropped 6 bases and J dropped 5 bases, with 8 bases sitting between them. CDR3 in DNA: TGTGCCAGCAGCCGGGGTAACGAGCAGTACTTC. This encodes CASSRGNEQYF.

The table lists this clonotype with many counts. The CDR3 sequence: CASSSTRVAGELFF. The DNA of the CDR3 is TGTGCCAGCAGCAGCACCCGGGTGGCCGGGGAGCTGTTTTTT. The chain employs TRBV7-2 and TRBJ2-2; no clear D. The CDR3 covers 14 residues. Germline CDR1 and CDR2: SGHTA and FQGNSA. V lost 5 bases, J lost 6 bases, and 13 bases lay in between.

The V call is TRBV20-1, the J call TRBJ2-7; D is ambiguous. The CDR3 has 17 amino acids. Trimming took off 0 bases at V and 2 bases at J, with 20 bases between the two ends. Germline values: CDR1 DFQATT, CDR2 SNEGSKA (reference sequence). CDR3 sequence: CSARDIPRVVFAYEQYF. DNA of the CDR3: TGCAGTGCTAGAGATATTCCCCGCGTGGTTTTTGCCTACGAGCAGTACTTC.

This chain uses TRBV4-3 with TRBJ2-7; D is ambiguous. The CDR3 is 15 amino acids. The V gene lost 3 bases and the J gene lost 6 bases, with 18 bases spanning the gap. Germline V gene sequence: CDR1 LGHNA, CDR2 YSLEER. The CDR3 region has the DNA TGCGCCAGCAGCCAGAGCCGGGCCTATGGCGGCGAGCAGTACTTC. It is translated as CASSQSRAYGGEQYF.

V is TRBV10-3 and J is TRBJ2-3; 13 positions agree with TRBD2. The CDR3 loop spans 16 amino acids. V lost 6 bases to trimming and J lost 0 bases; unmatched junction nucleotides: 3. Germline V gene lookup returns CDR1 ENHRY and CDR2 SYGVKD. The CDR3 DNA reads TGTGCCATCAGCAGGACTAGCGGGAGTAGCACAGATACGCAGTATTTT. Protein product: CAISRTSGSSTDTQYF.

The chain carries TRBV29-1 and TRBJ2-2; D is uncertain. V was pared by 6 bases and J by 3 bases, with 8 bases between. This CDR3 has 12 amino acids. Germline V gives CDR1 SQVTM, CDR2 ANQGSEA. CDR3 loop: CSVWSDTGELFF. CDR3 sequence (DNA): TGCAGCGTCTGGAGCGACACCGGGGAGCTGTTTTTT.

This clonotype showed up just a few times. The chain is built from TRBV19 and TRBJ1-1; D uncertain. The germline V gene has CDR1 LNHDA and CDR2 SQIVND (reference sequence). V lost 2 bases and J 4 bases, leaving 8 bases between the germline ends. The CDR3 is made up of 13 amino acids. DNA of the CDR3: TGTGCCAGTAGTATAAAAAGGCCCACTGAAGCTTTCTTT. This translates into CASSIKRPTEAFF.

This clonotype was detected only a few times. This chain joins TRBV6-1 and TRBJ2-3; TRBD2 aligns across 9 bases. Germline V gene sequence: CDR1 MNHNS, CDR2 SASEGT. Unmatched junction bases numbered 7, after V lost 6 bases and J lost 6 bases. The CDR3 covers 14 residues. The CDR3 here is CASRTPSGTDTQYF. CDR3 nucleotide sequence: TGTGCCAGCAGAACCCCTAGCGGGACGGATACGCAGTATTTT.

DNA of the CDR3: TGTGCCAGCAGTTTAGAACTAGCGGTAGAGACCCAGTACTTC. Encoded protein: CASSLELAVETQYF. V is TRBV28 and J is TRBJ2-5; 8 bases are a match to TRBD2. Germline CDR1 is MDHEN and CDR2 is SYDVKM. This CDR3 spans 14 amino acids. Trimming removed 2 bases from V and 4 bases from J; junction bases left unmatched: 3.

The chain links TRBV24-1 to TRBJ1-5; D not resolved. Germline V gene data show CDR1 as KGHDR and CDR2 as SFDVKD. Trimming pared 4 bases from V and 6 bases from J, leaving 18 bases between. The CDR3 runs 16 residues. Written as DNA, the CDR3 is TGTGCCACCAGTGAGTCCGGGCCCCTACCGGCTCAGCCCCAGCATTTT. This encodes CATSESGPLPAQPQHF.

The V gene is TRBV5-6, the J gene TRBJ2-5; the D gene is possibly TRBD2 (6 bases). Germline-derived CDR1 and CDR2 are SGHDT and YYEEEE. Trimming took 0 bases from V and 5 from J, leaving 20 bases between them. The length of the CDR3 is 17 residues. The CDR3 bases are TGTGCCAGCAGCTTGGCCAGCGGGTTTGGAGGTGAGGAGACCCAGTACTTC. Translating it yields CASSLASGFGGEETQYF.

This clonotype came up many times. The chain employs TRBV20-1 and TRBJ2-3; 11 positions match TRBD2. There are 15 residues in the CDR3. From germline, CDR1 is DFQATT and CDR2 SNEGSKA (reference sequence). CDR3 region: CSYSPGLAGTDTQYF. The CDR3 DNA follows: TGCAGCTACTCTCCGGGACTAGCGGGCACAGATACGCAGTATTTT.